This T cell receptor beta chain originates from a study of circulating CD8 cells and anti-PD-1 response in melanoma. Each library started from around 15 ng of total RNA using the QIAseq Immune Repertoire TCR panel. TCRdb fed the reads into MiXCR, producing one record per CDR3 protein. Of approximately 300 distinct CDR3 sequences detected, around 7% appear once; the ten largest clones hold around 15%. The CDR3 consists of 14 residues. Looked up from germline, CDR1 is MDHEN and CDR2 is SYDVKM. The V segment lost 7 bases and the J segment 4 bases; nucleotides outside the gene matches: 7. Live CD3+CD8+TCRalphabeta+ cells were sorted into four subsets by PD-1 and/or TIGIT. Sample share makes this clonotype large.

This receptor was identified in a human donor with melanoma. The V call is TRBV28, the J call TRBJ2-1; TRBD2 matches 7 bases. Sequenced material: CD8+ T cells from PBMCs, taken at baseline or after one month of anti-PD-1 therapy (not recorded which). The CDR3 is CASIAGETYNEQFF. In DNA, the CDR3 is TGTGCCAGCATTGCGGGGGAAACATACAATGAGCAGTTCTTC.